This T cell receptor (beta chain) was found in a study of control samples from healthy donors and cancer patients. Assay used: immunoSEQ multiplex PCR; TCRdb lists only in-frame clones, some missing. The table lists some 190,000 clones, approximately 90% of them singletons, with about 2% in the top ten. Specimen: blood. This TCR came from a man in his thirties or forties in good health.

DNA for the CDR3: TGTGCCAGCAGTGAATTAGACGGCTATGGCTACACCTTC. Translation gives CASSELDGYGYTF. The chain has TRBV2 and TRBJ1-2; unclear D gene. From germline, CDR1 is SNHLY and CDR2 FYNNEI. The CDR3 has 13 residues. Trimming cost V 2 bases and J 4 bases, with 8 bases left between them.